This TCR beta chain was found in a study of blood T cell repertoires in COVID-19. Study context: Whether acute or convalescent, the COVID-19 samples came from the United States, Italy and Spain. From T cells, B-cell-depleted T cells, or PBMCs came the material, which was cDNA or gDNA.

Original processing methods: Nucleated cell counts were estimated from reference gene primer amplification. Some clones are missing from TCRdb's copy, which holds only in-frame ones; the method was immunoSEQ multiplex PCR. From that table come the V and J calls and clone size; the DNA was used to work out D and trimming. The table records 97,000 or so clones, around 87% of them present only once. This CDR3 is 14 amino acids long. Germline V gene data show CDR1 as SGDLS and CDR2 as YYNGEE. Trimming removed 0 bases at V and 5 bases at J, with 11 bases between. The sequenced sample consisted of peripheral blood. The sequence came from a man aged 45-65 years with active or convalescent COVID-19. The chain is built from TRBV9 and TRBJ1-1, with D tentatively TRBD1 (6 bases). The CDR3 DNA follows: TGTGCCAGCAGCGTAGGCGGGGGCGATACTGAAGCTTTCTTT. This encodes CASSVGGGDTEAFF.